These 26 T cell receptor beta chains were all obtained from the same sample, sequenced in a study of blood T cell repertoires in COVID-19. Sequencing was performed with immunoSEQ multiplex PCR; in TCRdb, only in-frame clones are kept and a portion is missing. The sample carries under 300,000 clones, 82% recorded once. The sequenced sample was peripheral blood. The origin of the receptors is a woman over 75 with active or convalescent COVID-19.

To note about this clone: One junction end does not reproduce the germline sequence, and a read error may be involved. The V gene is TRBV6-1, the J gene TRBJ2-2; D is perhaps TRBD1 or TRBD2 (7 bases each). The CDR3 loop spans 12 amino acids. Germline loops: CDR1 MNHNS, CDR2 SASEGT. The CDR3 DNA reads as TGTGCCTGCAGGGGGGGCACCGGGGAGCTGTTTTTT. It translates to CACRGGTGELFF.

The rearrangement joins TRBV25-1 to TRBJ1-6; weak D call: TRBD1 (5 bases). CDR1 and CDR2 from the germline V gene are MGHDK and SYGVNS. V was shortened by 3 bases and J by 7 bases, with 10 bases between the two germline ends. This CDR3 has 14 amino acids. This CDR3 is CASSEGQGNSPLHF. CDR3 sequence (DNA): TGTGCCAGCAGTGAGGGGCAGGGAAATTCACCCCTCCACTTT.

V is TRBV6-1 and J is TRBJ1-3, with D perhaps TRBD1 (5 bases). Germline V gene sequence: CDR1 MNHNS, CDR2 SASEGT. The CDR3 sequence is 14 residues long. Trimming shortened V by 2 bases and J by 4 bases, and 9 bases separated the two germline ends. The CDR3 DNA sequence: TGTGCCAGCAGTGAACGCAGGGCCGGAAACACCATATATTTT. It is translated as CASSERRAGNTIYF.

The chain has TRBV3-1 (or the pseudogene TRBV3-2) and TRBJ1-2; D is perhaps TRBD1 (5 bases). Per germline, CDR1 LGHDT and CDR2 YNNKEL (reference sequence). Trimming pared 0 bases from V and 4 bases from J, leaving 12 bases between. CDR3 length: 15 amino acids. This chain's CDR3 is CASSQDQGPSYGYTF. The CDR3 DNA is TGTGCCAGCAGCCAAGATCAGGGCCCGAGCTATGGCTACACCTTC.

The chain carries TRBV28 and TRBJ2-1; tentative D call: TRBD2 (6 bases). The CDR3 covers 13 residues. CDR1 is MDHEN and CDR2 is SYDVKM in the germline V gene. Trimming left V 6 bases short and J 3 bases short, with 9 bases between. The DNA for the CDR3 is TGTGCCAGCAGACCTAGCGACTACAATGAGCAGTTCTTC. Protein: CASRPSDYNEQFF.

J is TRBJ2-1 and V is TRBV11-2; 10 nucleotides line up with TRBD2. This CDR3 has 15 residues. Trimming at V came to 1 base and at J to 9 bases, leaving 6 bases not matched to a gene. The germline V gene has CDR1 SGHAT and CDR2 FQNNGV. The CDR3 coding sequence is TGTGCCAGCAGCTTAGTCCTAGCGGGAGATGGTGAGCAGTTCTTC. Residues: CASSLVLAGDGEQFF.

V gene TRBV10-2 combines with J gene TRBJ1-3; D is undetermined. Germline V gene data show CDR1 as WSHSY and CDR2 as SAAADI. The CDR3 length is 14 residues. V lost 5 bases and J lost 3, with 11 bases in between. In nucleotides, the CDR3 is TGCGCCAGCAGTCGTGGGCTCGATGGAAACACCATATATTTT. It is translated as CASSRGLDGNTIYF.

This sequence joins TRBV2 and TRBJ2-5; 7 bases match TRBD1. The CDR3 has 14 residues. V was clipped by 5 bases and J by 0 bases; unmatched bases: 3. Germline V gene data show CDR1 as SNHLY and CDR2 as FYNNEI. The CDR3 nucleotides read TGTGCCAGCAGTTCGACAGGGTACCAAGAGACCCAGTACTTC. It translates to CASSSTGYQETQYF. The whole variable domain, remainder taken from reference TRBV2 and TRBJ2-5, is EPEVTQTPSHQVTQMGQEVILRCVPISNHLYFYWYRQILGQKVEFLVSFYNNEISEKSEIFDDQFSVERPDGSNFTLKIRSTKLEDSAMYFCASSSTGYQETQYFGPGTRLLVL.

The chain employs TRBV27 and TRBJ1-2, with D possibly TRBD1 on 5 matching bases. V lost 3 bases and J 4 bases, leaving 12 bases between the germline ends. Germline assignment: CDR1 MNHEY and CDR2 SMNVEV (reference sequence). This CDR3 has 14 residues. The CDR3 loop is CASSFLDSLYGYTF. In DNA form, the CDR3 reads TGTGCCAGCAGTTTCCTCGACAGTCTCTATGGCTACACCTTC.

The chain links TRBV3-1 (or the pseudogene TRBV3-2) to TRBJ2-3; the D gene is possibly TRBD2 (6 bases). The CDR3 runs 15 residues. Germline assignment: CDR1 LGHDT and CDR2 YNNKEL (reference sequence). Trimming removed 3 bases from V and 0 bases from J, with 10 bases in between. In DNA, the CDR3 is TGTGCCAGCAGCCAGACTAGAGATAGCACAGATACGCAGTATTTT. Amino acid sequence: CASSQTRDSTDTQYF.

The chain's CDR3 is CASSQSGTIDTQYF. CDR3 DNA: TGTGCCAGCAGCCAAAGCGGGACTATTGATACGCAGTATTTT. V and J are TRBV3-1 (or the pseudogene TRBV3-2) and TRBJ2-3, with 7 bases lining up with TRBD2. With V trimmed by 2 bases and J by 6 bases, 5 bases remained unmatched. CDR3 length: 14 amino acids. The germline V gene encodes CDR1 LGHDT and CDR2 YNNKEL (reference sequence).

The J gene is TRBJ2-3, the V gene TRBV29-1; D possibly corresponds to TRBD1 (6 bases). The CDR3 is made up of 15 amino acids. Per the germline V gene, CDR1 is SQVTM and CDR2 is ANQGSEA. Trimming took 5 bases from V and 1 from J, leaving 16 bases between them. The CDR3 protein is CSVIGRGIGTDTQYF. The CDR3 DNA reads as TGCAGCGTTATTGGAAGGGGGATTGGCACAGATACGCAGTATTTT.

The gene calls are TRBV18 and TRBJ1-2; D gene ambiguous. The CDR3 runs to 15 residues. Germline CDR1 and CDR2: KGHSH and LQKENI. V was cut by 6 bases and J by 4 bases, with 18 bases left in between. The CDR3 protein is CASSSERRILYGYTF. CDR3 nucleotide sequence: TGTGCCAGCTCGAGTGAGCGGCGGATTCTCTATGGCTACACCTTC.

This clone was counted only a few times. The V and J genes are TRBV24-1 and TRBJ2-3, with 8 bases that match TRBD2. The V gene's germline CDR1 is KGHDR and CDR2 SFDVKD. The CDR3 consists of 19 residues. V trimming: 4 bases; J trimming: 0 bases; junction bases outside the gene matches: 14. The CDR3 spells CATSDPTSGWLPSTDTQYF. CDR3 nucleotide sequence: TGTGCCACCAGTGACCCTACTAGCGGTTGGCTCCCTAGCACAGATACGCAGTATTTT.

In this sample, this clone turned up a few times. The chain recombines TRBV3-1 (or the pseudogene TRBV3-2) with TRBJ1-4; no clear D gene. Germline V gene sequence: CDR1 LGHDT, CDR2 YNNKEL (reference sequence). CDR3 length equals 16 residues. Trimming stripped 4 bases from V and 0 bases from J, with 12 bases between. CDR3 amino acids: CASSLYQRATNEKLFF. CDR3 nucleotides: TGTGCCAGCAGCCTATACCAGCGGGCAACTAATGAAAAACTGTTTTTT.

This chain connects TRBV23-1 to TRBJ1-5; D not certain. TRBV23-1 is sorted into the ORF group, with uncertain function. V was trimmed by 3 bases and J by 0 bases, leaving 30 bases between them. The CDR3 sequence is 22 residues long. CDR3 amino acids: CASSHYRDLLGTGNYSNQPQHF. The CDR3 nucleotides read TGCGCCAGCAGTCATTATCGGGATCTTTTGGGCACTGGAAACTATAGCAATCAGCCCCAGCATTTT.

The V and J genes are TRBV2 and TRBJ2-5; 12 bases line up with TRBD1. CDR3 length: 15 residues. Germline V gene sequence: CDR1 SNHLY, CDR2 FYNNEI. The junction had 5 bases not matched to a gene; V was cut back by 6 bases and J by 3 bases. The CDR3: CASSGDRGREETQYF. Written as DNA, the CDR3 is TGTGCCAGCAGCGGGGACAGGGGGCGGGAAGAGACCCAGTACTTC. The full variable domain, completed using reference TRBV2 and TRBJ2-5, is EPEVTQTPSHQVTQMGQEVILRCVPISNHLYFYWYRQILGQKVEFLVSFYNNEISEKSEIFDDQFSVERPDGSNFTLKIRSTKLEDSAMYFCASSGDRGREETQYFGPGTRLLVL.

The chain recombines TRBV27 with TRBJ2-7; 9 nucleotides align to TRBD1. The CDR3 has 15 amino acids. The V segment lost 8 bases and the J segment 4 bases; nucleotides outside the gene matches: 12. Germline V CDR1 and CDR2: MNHEY, SMNVEV (reference sequence). Written as DNA, the CDR3 is TGTGCCAGCCGCGATACAGGGGGCAAAGGATACGAGCAGTACTTC. Protein: CASRDTGGKGYEQYF.

The gene calls are TRBV28 and TRBJ2-5; 8 nucleotides agree with TRBD1. The trim removed 4 bases at V and 4 bases at J, leaving 5 bases unmatched. CDR3 length: 14 amino acids. The V gene's germline CDR1 is MDHEN and CDR2 SYDVKM. This CDR3 is CASSSQDRAETQYF. For the CDR3, the DNA is TGTGCCAGCAGTTCCCAGGACAGGGCAGAGACCCAGTACTTC.

Only a few counts were recorded for this clone. The CDR3 coding sequence is TGTGCCAGTAGTTCGAGGGTTATCGGGGAGCTGTTTTTT. It translates to CASSSRVIGELFF. The J gene is TRBJ2-2, the V gene TRBV19; perhaps TRBD2 as D (5 bases). The V gene's germline CDR1 is LNHDA and CDR2 SQIVND (reference sequence). The CDR3 spans 13 residues. V was trimmed by 5 bases and J by 7 bases, leaving 11 bases between them.

This clone was seen only once. This sequence joins TRBV7-2 and TRBJ1-5; D is unclear. Germline V lookup: CDR1 SGHTA, CDR2 FQGNSA. The CDR3 is made up of 12 amino acids. Deletions cut 4 bases from V and 4 bases from J, with 5 bases between. The CDR3 nucleotides read TGTGCCAGCAGCTCCTTAAATCAGCCCCAGCATTTT. This gives the protein CASSSLNQPQHF.

The rearrangement joins TRBV5-4 to TRBJ2-5; a possible D gene is TRBD1 (6 bases). The CDR3 is 15 residues long. Trimming pared 3 bases from V and 2 bases from J, leaving 14 bases between. Germline CDR1 SGHNT, CDR2 YYREEE (reference sequence). The CDR3 sequence: CASSSEGDGQETQYF. The CDR3 DNA sequence: TGTGCCAGCAGCTCCGAGGGGGACGGGCAAGAGACCCAGTACTTC.

Details on this clone: This sample includes further DNA sequences coding for the same CDR3. V gene TRBV7-9 combines with J gene TRBJ2-7; no firm D call. Germline V gene sequence: CDR1 SEHNR, CDR2 FQNEAQ (reference sequence). The CDR3 covers 12 residues. V shed 2 bases and J shed 4 bases, with 6 bases lying between them. The DNA of the CDR3 is TGTGCCAGCAGCTTATCGGGTTACGAGCAGTACTTC. Its translation is CASSLSGYEQYF. Full variable domain (remainder filled in from reference TRBV7-9 and TRBJ2-7): DTGVSQNPRHKITKRGQNVTFRCDPISEHNRLYWYRQTLGQGPEFLTYFQNEAQLEKSRLLSDRFSAERPKGSFSTLEIQRTEQGDSAMYLCASSLSGYEQYFGPGTRLTVT.

This clone was counted a single time. This rearrangement joins TRBV19 to TRBJ2-3; 9 nucleotides match TRBD1. The J segment lost 6 bases and the V segment lost 4 bases, leaving 14 bases of the junction unmatched. The CDR3 runs to 17 residues. CDR1 and CDR2 (germline): LNHDA, SQIVND (reference sequence). DNA for the CDR3: TGTGCCAGTAGTACCACTGGATGGGGGACAGGGATGGATACGCAGTATTTT. Protein product: CASSTTGWGTGMDTQYF. Combining the CDR3 with reference TRBV19 and TRBJ2-3 gives the whole variable domain DGGITQSPKYLFRKEGQNVTLSCEQNLNHDAMYWYRQDPGQGLRLIYYSQIVNDFQKGDIAEGYSVSREKKESFPLTVTSAQKNPTAFYLCASSTTGWGTGMDTQYFGPGTRLTVL.

The chain has TRBV10-3 and TRBJ2-5; 12 positions match TRBD2. With V trimmed by 2 bases and J by 5 bases, 3 bases remained unmatched. The CDR3 extends over 15 amino acids. CDR1 is ENHRY, CDR2 SYGVKD, per germline. The CDR3 DNA reads as TGTGCCATCAGTGAGCCTAGCGGGGGGGCGGAGACCCAGTACTTC. This sequence encodes CAISEPSGGAETQYF.

The chain recombines TRBV3-1 (or the pseudogene TRBV3-2) with TRBJ1-1; 8 nucleotides line up with TRBD1. CDR1 is LGHDT and CDR2 is YNNKEL in the germline V gene (reference sequence). This CDR3 contains 14 residues. The trim removed 8 bases at V and 4 bases at J, leaving 9 bases unmatched. CDR3: CASGRNRGSTEAFF. Written as DNA, the CDR3 is TGTGCCAGCGGTAGGAACAGGGGGAGCACTGAAGCTTTCTTT.